Sequencing of this T cell receptor beta chain was carried out in a study of T cell changes during pregnancy in multiple sclerosis. The CDR3 has 15 amino acids. Deletions cut 7 bases from V and 0 bases from J, with 13 bases between. Germline V gene lookup returns CDR1 SNHLY and CDR2 FYNNEI. The data were produced by immunoSEQ multiplex PCR, yet TCRdb's version contains in-frame clones alone and is incomplete. The sample lists 40,000 or so clones, 91% occurring once. Sequencing used CD8+ T cells from peripheral blood mononuclear cells, obtained in the second trimester of pregnancy. The chain uses TRBV2 and TRBJ1-5; D is possibly TRBD1 (5 bases). The TCR originated in a female donor with multiple sclerosis, enrolled in a pregnancy study. The CDR3 is CASTTSGYSNQPQHF. The CDR3 bases are TGTGCCAGCACCACGTCAGGGTATAGCAATCAGCCCCAGCATTTT.